This T cell receptor (beta chain) was recorded in a study of cytomegalovirus exposure and HLA in healthy donors. Notes on the study in general: The investigators catalogued 164 TCR beta chains as cytomegalovirus-associated. Later analysis reportedly placed an Asian-associated ancestry cluster below the roughly 670-donor mean in N-insertions. Later on, an analysis found that several of the most significant clusters appeared to be linked to common viral pathogens, which included parvovirus B19. Per a later analysis, HLA-associated TCR beta chains showed more clonal expansion than other, equally common TCR beta chains.

The V end lost 5 bases, the J end lost 3 bases, and 22 bases lay between the germline ends. Germline CDR1 is SGHVS and CDR2 is FQNEAQ. The CDR3 runs to 17 residues. 13 Jbeta primers and 60 Vbeta primers were used for the PCR. Here immunoSEQ multiplex PCR was the method, and the copy in TCRdb shows in-frame clones only, minus some. This sample carries about 180,000 clones, around 82% of them seen once, and the ten largest clones take 2% to 2.5%. To note about this clone: Antigen unknown.

This TCR came from a woman younger than 45 in good health and CMV-seropositive. The sequenced material came from PBMCs. The V call is TRBV7-8, the J call TRBJ1-2; D perhaps matches TRBD1 (5 bases). As DNA, the CDR3 is TGTGCCAGCAGCGATAATCCGACAGCCGTCTTAGACTATGGCTACACCTTC. Protein product: CASSDNPTAVLDYGYTF.